This T cell receptor beta chain derives from a study of Ad26.COV2.S vaccination and SARS-CoV-2 variants. Study-wide results and caveats: Researchers cautioned that TCR breadth and depth analyses may have underestimated total T cell responses. Compared with placebo recipients, vaccine recipients had higher spike-specific TCR breadth.

This clone appeared a single time. Its antigen is still unknown. The germline V gene has CDR1 SGHNT and CDR2 YENEEA. This CDR3 is 14 amino acids long. The V end was cut by 5 bases, the J end by 5 bases, with 12 bases between. As to treatment: some 19 received Ad26.COV2.S at low or high dose, single or two shots; several received placebo; per-sample allocation not given. All samples were drawn on day 63, counting from the first vaccine or placebo injection. Method: immunoSEQ multiplex PCR; TCRdb's copy keeps in-frame clones and lacks some. The repertoire holds 360,000 or so clones, with around 91% as singletons.

The sequence was obtained from a person aged 18-60 years who received the Ad26.COV2.S COVID-19 vaccine or a placebo. This chain joins TRBV11-3 and TRBJ2-2, with D possibly matching TRBD2 (5 bases). Sequencing used peripheral blood, obtained in a trial of Ad26.COV2.S vaccine versus placebo. The CDR3 protein is CASSPPGGTGELFF. CDR3 nucleotide sequence: TGTGCCAGCAGCCCCCCAGGCGGGACCGGGGAGCTGTTTTTT.